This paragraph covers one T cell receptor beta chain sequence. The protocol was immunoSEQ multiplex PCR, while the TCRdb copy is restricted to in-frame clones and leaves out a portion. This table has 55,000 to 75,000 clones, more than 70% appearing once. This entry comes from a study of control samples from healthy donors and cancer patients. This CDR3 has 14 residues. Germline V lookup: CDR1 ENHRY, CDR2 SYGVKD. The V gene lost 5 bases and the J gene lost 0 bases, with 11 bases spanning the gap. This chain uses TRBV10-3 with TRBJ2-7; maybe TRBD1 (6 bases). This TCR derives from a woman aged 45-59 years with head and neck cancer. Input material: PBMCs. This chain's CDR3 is CAISQRDTSYEQYF. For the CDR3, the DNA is TGTGCCATCAGTCAAAGGGACACCTCCTACGAGCAGTACTTC.